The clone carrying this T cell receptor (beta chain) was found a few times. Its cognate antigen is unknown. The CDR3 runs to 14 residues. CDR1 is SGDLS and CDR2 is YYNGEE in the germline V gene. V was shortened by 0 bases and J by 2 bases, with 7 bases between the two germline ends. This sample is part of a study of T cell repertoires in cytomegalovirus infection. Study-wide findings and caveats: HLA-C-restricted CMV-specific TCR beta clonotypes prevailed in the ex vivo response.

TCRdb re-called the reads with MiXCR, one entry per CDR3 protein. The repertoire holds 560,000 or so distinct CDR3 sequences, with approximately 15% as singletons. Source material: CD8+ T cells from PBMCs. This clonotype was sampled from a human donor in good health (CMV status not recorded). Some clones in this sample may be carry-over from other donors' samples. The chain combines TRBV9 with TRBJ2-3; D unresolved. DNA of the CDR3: TGTGCCAGCAGCGTAGAAGGAAACACAGATACGCAGTATTTT. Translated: CASSVEGNTDTQYF.